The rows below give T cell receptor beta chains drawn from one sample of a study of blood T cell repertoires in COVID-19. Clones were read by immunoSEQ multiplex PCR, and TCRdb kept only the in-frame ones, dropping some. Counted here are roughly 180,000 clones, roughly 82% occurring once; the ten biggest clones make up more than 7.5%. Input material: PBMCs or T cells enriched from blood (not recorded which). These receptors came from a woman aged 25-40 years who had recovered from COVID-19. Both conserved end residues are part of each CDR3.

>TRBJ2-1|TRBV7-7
CASSFLAGAYNEQFF
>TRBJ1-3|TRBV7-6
CASSLGEQGFGNTIYF
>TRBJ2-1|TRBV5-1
CASSWTGIQYNEQFF
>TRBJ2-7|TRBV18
CASSPLGTAYEQYF
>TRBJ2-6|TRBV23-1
CASSQDSQGSGANVLTF
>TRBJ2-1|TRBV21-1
CASRGKGLAGVYLGFNEQFF
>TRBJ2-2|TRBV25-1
CASSDRGLGELFF
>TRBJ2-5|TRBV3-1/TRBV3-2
CASSQASRGQETQYF
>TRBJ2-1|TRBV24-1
CATSGPSGRAGDEQFF
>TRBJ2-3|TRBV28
CASSPGLAGPTDTQYF
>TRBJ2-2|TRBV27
CASSLPGTANTGELFF
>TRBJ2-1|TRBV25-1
CASSGPRTGEGGNEQFF
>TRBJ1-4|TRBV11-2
CASSSHTGLANEKLFF
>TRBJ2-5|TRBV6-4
CASSDRTSGRARPPNKETQYF
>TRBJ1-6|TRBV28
CASSLEEFSYNSPLHF
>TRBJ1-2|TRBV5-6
CASSLPQASYGYTF
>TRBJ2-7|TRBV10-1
CASSEGASTYEQYF
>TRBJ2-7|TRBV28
CASRGGTSGSYEQYF
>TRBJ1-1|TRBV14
CASSQDEQGIGNTEAFF
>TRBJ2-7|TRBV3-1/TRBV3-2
CASSQLAEQYF
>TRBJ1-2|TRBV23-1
CASSQSGTGLYGYTF
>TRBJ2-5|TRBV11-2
CASSLVQGRQETQYF
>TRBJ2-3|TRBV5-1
CASSASRTSGDTDTQYF
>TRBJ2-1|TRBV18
CASSPTTLGLAGAWFNEQFF
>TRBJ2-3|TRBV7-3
CASSLRGTTADTQYF
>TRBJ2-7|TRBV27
CATKFGATDEQYF
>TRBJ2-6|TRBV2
CASNPFQGFGANVLTF
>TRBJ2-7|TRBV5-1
CASSLDSGGYEQYF
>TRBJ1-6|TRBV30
CAWNPTGGFSPLHF
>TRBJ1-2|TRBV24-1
CATRPTGADGYTF
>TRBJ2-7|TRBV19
CASSLRQGDRGTRGYEQYF
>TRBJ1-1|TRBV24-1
CATRGQGNTEAFF
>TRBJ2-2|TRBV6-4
CASSDEAGGGSGELFF
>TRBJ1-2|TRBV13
CASSPGTAYGYTF
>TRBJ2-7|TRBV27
CASSLRGTAIYEQYF
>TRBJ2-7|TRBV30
CAWNWGGRNEQYF
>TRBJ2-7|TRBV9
CASSLGHSSYEQYF
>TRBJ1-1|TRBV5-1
CASSFSGNTEAFF
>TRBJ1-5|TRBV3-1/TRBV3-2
CASSQGATYQPQHF
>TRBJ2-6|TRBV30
CAWSPWQGTNVLTF
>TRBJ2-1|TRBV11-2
CASSPGLGEQFF
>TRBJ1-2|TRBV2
CASSQSRSTGGYTF
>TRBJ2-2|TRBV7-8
CANQMGGTNTGELFF
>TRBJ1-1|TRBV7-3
CASSKGYAGKNTEAFF
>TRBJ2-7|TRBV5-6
CASSLSDPEEQYF